The 11 T cell receptor beta chains listed next were all sequenced from one sample in a study of T cells in Graves' hyperthyroidism and ophthalmopathy. Template material for amplifying TCR beta CDR3 regions consisted of RNA transcripts. A set of HTBI primers served as the primers for a first-round RT-PCR of the TCR CDR3. A single record per CDR3 protein comes from TCRdb applying MiXCR to the multiplex PCR reads. This table holds hundreds of thousands of distinct CDR3 sequences, around 15% found once. Material for sequencing was blood. These receptors were taken from a young woman with Graves' hyperthyroidism.

This clonotype has ten or more counts. The chain recombines TRBV5-6 with TRBJ2-3, with 7 nucleotides matching TRBD2. Trimming at V came to 4 bases and at J to 3 bases, leaving 11 bases not matched to a gene. Germline V CDR1 and CDR2: SGHDT, YYEEEE. The CDR3 sequence is 16 residues long. The chain's CDR3 is CASSTRGGRGTDTQYF. CDR3 sequence (DNA): TGTGCCAGCAGCACCCGGGGCGGGAGAGGGACAGATACGCAGTATTTT. Full variable domain (remainder filled in from reference TRBV5-6 and TRBJ2-3): DAGVTQSPTHLIKTRGQQVTLRCSPKSGHDTVSWYQQALGQGPQFIFQYYEEEERQRGNFPDRFSGHQFPNYSSELNVNALLLGDSALYLCASSTRGGRGTDTQYFGPGTRLTVL.

This clonotype has a handful of counts. The J gene is TRBJ2-1, the V gene TRBV6-1, with 11 bases fitting TRBD1. The germline V gene has CDR1 MNHNS and CDR2 SASEGT. With 6 bases clipped from V and 5 bases from J, the junction kept 6 bases outside the gene matches. The CDR3 extends over 15 amino acids. The CDR3 DNA follows: TGTGCCAGCAGGAGGGACAGGGGGGCTAACAATGAGCAGTTCTTC. It translates to CASRRDRGANNEQFF.

This clonotype has at least ten counts. The chain couples TRBV7-2 to TRBJ2-3, with 10 bases identical to TRBD2. This CDR3 has 16 residues. With 2 bases clipped from V and 5 bases from J, the junction kept 7 bases outside the gene matches. CDR1 and CDR2 from the germline V gene are SGHTA and FQGNSA. CDR3 residues: CASSLWTSGLGDTQYF. The CDR3 DNA is TGTGCCAGCAGCTTATGGACTAGCGGCCTGGGAGATACGCAGTATTTT.

This clonotype was seen more than once but under ten times. A much larger clone lies a single base off, so this may be a read error. The V gene is TRBV12-3 or TRBV12-4, the J gene TRBJ2-7; 12 bases match TRBD2. The CDR3 sequence is 15 residues long. CDR3 sequence: CASSRLAGAAYEQCF. The CDR3, as DNA: TGTGCCAGCAGTCGACTAGCGGGAGCGGCCTACGAGCAGTGCTTC.

V gene TRBV6-1 combines with J gene TRBJ1-5; no clear D. The CDR3 has 15 residues. The germline gives CDR1 MNHNS, CDR2 SASEGT. V was shortened by 3 bases and J by 2 bases, with 11 bases between the two germline ends. DNA of the CDR3: TGTGCCAGCAGTGAGTCCATCTATCGCAATCAGCCCCAGCATTTT. This encodes CASSESIYRNQPQHF.

The chain recombines TRBV7-9 with TRBJ2-5; 8 bases line up with TRBD2. The CDR3 totals 15 residues. The V segment lost 0 bases and the J segment 4 bases; nucleotides outside the gene matches: 4. Germline values: CDR1 SEHNR, CDR2 FQNEAQ (reference sequence). The CDR3, as DNA: TGTGCCAGCAGCTTAGCCCCTGCGGGAGGAGAGACCCAGTACTTC. This sequence encodes CASSLAPAGGETQYF.

The sample holds many counts of this clonotype. The chain carries TRBV12-3 or TRBV12-4 and TRBJ1-1; perhaps TRBD1 as D (5 bases). V was trimmed by 6 bases and J by 5 bases, leaving 13 bases between them. This CDR3 has 13 residues. The CDR3 bases are TGTGCCAGCAGGCCCGGGCAGGGAACTGAAGCTTTCTTT. Amino acid sequence: CASRPGQGTEAFF.

The table lists this clonotype with a few counts. The gene calls are TRBV20-1 and TRBJ2-5, with TRBD1 identical over 7 bases. V lost 2 bases to trimming and J lost 4 bases; unmatched junction nucleotides: 4. The germline V gene has CDR1 DFQATT and CDR2 SNEGSKA (reference sequence). This CDR3 is built from 13 residues. The CDR3 loop reads CSARKGQVETQYF. CDR3 coding DNA: TGCAGTGCTAGAAAAGGACAGGTAGAGACCCAGTACTTC.

This clonotype was seen ten or more times. V usage is TRBV29-1 and J usage is TRBJ1-1, with D unclear. CDR1 is SQVTM, CDR2 ANQGSEA, per germline. The CDR3 runs to 12 residues. V was shortened by 6 bases and J by 1 base, with 9 bases between the two germline ends. CDR3 region: CSVRRWNTEAFF. The CDR3 DNA sequence: TGCAGCGTCCGTCGGTGGAACACTGAAGCTTTCTTT. The variable domain in full, completed from reference TRBV29-1 and TRBJ1-1, reads SAVISQKPSRDICQRGTSLTIQCQVDSQVTMMFWYRQQPGQSLTLIATANQGSEATYESGFVIDKFPISRPNLTFSTLTVSNMSPEDSSIYLCSVRRWNTEAFFGQGTRLTVV.

This clonotype was observed at least ten times. The rearrangement uses TRBV6-2 or TRBV6-3 and TRBJ2-7, with D hard to call. Germline V gene lookup returns CDR1 MNHEY and CDR2 SVGEGT. The germline V and J ends were trimmed by 5 bases and 4 bases, with 18 bases remaining between them. This CDR3 region has 15 residues. The CDR3 DNA is TGTGCCAGCAGTAGACCCGCCTTAGGGTTGTACGAGCAGTACTTC. Its protein is CASSRPALGLYEQYF.

The sample holds many counts of this clonotype. The rearrangement links TRBV30 to TRBJ2-7; TRBD1 might be the D (6 bases). V shed 4 bases and J shed 3 bases, with 16 bases lying between them. Germline CDR1 is GTSNPN and CDR2 is SVGIG (reference sequence). The CDR3 is made up of 14 amino acids. CDR3 in DNA: TGTGCCTGGACCCACTCGACAGGATACTACGAGCAGTACTTC. As protein: CAWTHSTGYYEQYF.